These T cell receptor beta chains were read from a single sample in a study of shared clonotypes between healthy human individuals. Sequencing used immunoSEQ multiplex PCR; TCRdb keeps in-frame clones, though not all of them. The sample includes some 2,000,000 clones, about 95% of them seen just once. The sequenced sample consisted of naive CD8+ T cells sorted from blood. Source of these receptors: a man aged 18-30 years in good health. The conserved cysteine and the conserved F or W are not part of the CDR3 here. The order of the fields is V gene, J gene, D gene, CDR3 protein. The D gene is left open where the match is weak.

v_call: TRBV13; j_call: TRBJ1-1; d_call: .; cdr3_aa: ASSLIRGSTEAF
v_call: TRBV16; j_call: TRBJ1-2; d_call: TRBD1; cdr3_aa: ASSQSEGATFAYT
v_call: TRBV11-2; j_call: TRBJ2-7; d_call: TRBD2; cdr3_aa: ASTPSAGHSYEQY
v_call: TRBV10-1; j_call: TRBJ2-7; d_call: .; cdr3_aa: ASSEGSGNSYEQY
v_call: TRBV9; j_call: TRBJ1-4; d_call: .; cdr3_aa: ASSAWSINEKLF
v_call: TRBV6-6; j_call: TRBJ2-5; d_call: .; cdr3_aa: ASSLQGPQGTQY
v_call: TRBV9; j_call: TRBJ1-2; d_call: .; cdr3_aa: ASSVVTGGGYT
v_call: TRBV6-1; j_call: TRBJ1-2; d_call: .; cdr3_aa: ASSDIFNYGYT
v_call: TRBV7-9; j_call: TRBJ1-4; d_call: TRBD1; cdr3_aa: ASSGQANEKLF
v_call: TRBV7-9; j_call: TRBJ2-1; d_call: .; cdr3_aa: ASSSNGGASYNEQF
v_call: TRBV5-6; j_call: TRBJ1-6; d_call: .; cdr3_aa: ASSGDFYNSPLH
v_call: TRBV29-1; j_call: TRBJ2-3; d_call: TRBD2; cdr3_aa: SVDGASGTPTDTQY
v_call: TRBV15; j_call: TRBJ2-2; d_call: .; cdr3_aa: ATSLGLAIFEGMVGELF
v_call: TRBV4-2; j_call: TRBJ1-1; d_call: .; cdr3_aa: ASSQEGWGPNTEAF
v_call: TRBV4-1; j_call: TRBJ1-3; d_call: .; cdr3_aa: ASSLKFFQGAGNTIY
v_call: TRBV13; j_call: TRBJ2-7; d_call: TRBD1; cdr3_aa: ASSLGSGGHEQY
v_call: TRBV27; j_call: TRBJ1-2; d_call: TRBD1; cdr3_aa: ASSLYGTGGTYGYT
v_call: TRBV10-2; j_call: TRBJ2-5; d_call: TRBD2; cdr3_aa: ASSEGASGGDQETQY
v_call: TRBV30; j_call: TRBJ2-7; d_call: TRBD2; cdr3_aa: AWNSLAGGPLSYEQY
v_call: TRBV7-2; j_call: TRBJ1-1; d_call: .; cdr3_aa: ASSFGTRNTEAF
v_call: TRBV7-3; j_call: TRBJ2-1; d_call: .; cdr3_aa: ASSLFPGQSYNEQF
v_call: TRBV6-1; j_call: TRBJ2-5; d_call: .; cdr3_aa: ASSNRDFIQETQY
v_call: TRBV29-1; j_call: TRBJ2-1; d_call: .; cdr3_aa: SVEVANYNEQF
v_call: TRBV4-1; j_call: TRBJ2-5; d_call: .; cdr3_aa: ASSPGPVETQY
v_call: TRBV7-2; j_call: TRBJ2-3; d_call: .; cdr3_aa: ASSHPVLPPTDTQY